The clone carrying this T cell receptor beta chain was counted a few times. A J-beta primer mix and a sample-barcoded 5' primer were used in a second PCR of roughly 6 to 11 cycles. TCRdb reprocessed the 5' RACE reads with MiXCR, giving one entry per CDR3 protein. The sample includes roughly 830,000 distinct CDR3 sequences, around two thirds of them seen just once. Extraction of total RNA produced a minimum of 5 micrograms from each sample. The record originates from a study of blood T cells in healthy people across ages. V shed 0 bases, J shed 4 bases, and the junction held 9 bases outside the gene matches. The CDR3 has 18 amino acids. Germline V gene data show CDR1 as MNHEY and CDR2 as SVGAGI.

The chain is built from TRBV6-5 and TRBJ2-1; 10 bases match TRBD2. Specimen: blood. This TCR derives from a man in his thirties or forties in good health. The CDR3 sequence is CASSYSGSGGSPYNEQFF. In DNA form, the CDR3 reads TGTGCCAGCAGTTACTCGGGTAGCGGGGGGTCACCTTACAATGAGCAGTTCTTC.